This TCR beta chain was documented in a study of T cells expressing NK-cell markers. Study information: HCMV seropositivity marked most of the eight sequenced donors; one was seronegative. Study-wide results and limits: Over 5 donors showed dominant NKG2C+ clonotypes comprising roughly 1.0-7.5% of their CD8+ T cells. There were a handful of donors in whom these clonotypes also led the CD3+CD56-NKG2C+ fraction.

CDR1 and CDR2 from the germline V gene are MNHNS and SASEGT. There are 13 residues in the CDR3. In regard to this clonotype: What it recognizes is unknown.

TCRdb reanalyzed the 5' RACE reads and collapses them to one entry per CDR3 protein, without DNA. This sample's table reports around 470,000 distinct CDR3 sequences. This chain links TRBV6-1 with TRBJ1-1. The specimen sequenced was blood T cells: a sorted CD56 or NKG2C T cell subset, CD4+ or CD8+ T cells, or bulk PBMC T cells (not recorded which). The receptor's source is a woman between 50 and 59 years old in good health. The CDR3: CASSASGHTEAFF.